This T cell receptor beta chain appears in the sequencing data of a study of cytomegalovirus exposure and HLA in healthy donors. It was with 60 Vbeta and 13 Jbeta primers that the PCR ran. This table comes from immunoSEQ multiplex PCR, and its TCRdb copy is limited to in-frame clones, with some not included. Of 150,000 to 200,000 clones in the sample, around 64% are singletons; the top ten hold approximately 2.8%. This CDR3 region has 14 residues. Germline assignment: CDR1 SEHNR and CDR2 FQNEAQ (reference sequence). The V and J genes are TRBV7-9 and TRBJ2-7; TRBD1 matches 7 bases. The DNA matches TRBJ2-5 better at its end, which makes the J call doubtful. Sample: PBMCs. This TCR was recovered from a woman between 25 and 40 years old in good health and CMV-seronegative. This CDR3 reads CASSRTSRGETQYF. The CDR3 bases are TGTGCCAGCAGCCGAACGAGCAGGGGGGAGACCCAGTACTTC.